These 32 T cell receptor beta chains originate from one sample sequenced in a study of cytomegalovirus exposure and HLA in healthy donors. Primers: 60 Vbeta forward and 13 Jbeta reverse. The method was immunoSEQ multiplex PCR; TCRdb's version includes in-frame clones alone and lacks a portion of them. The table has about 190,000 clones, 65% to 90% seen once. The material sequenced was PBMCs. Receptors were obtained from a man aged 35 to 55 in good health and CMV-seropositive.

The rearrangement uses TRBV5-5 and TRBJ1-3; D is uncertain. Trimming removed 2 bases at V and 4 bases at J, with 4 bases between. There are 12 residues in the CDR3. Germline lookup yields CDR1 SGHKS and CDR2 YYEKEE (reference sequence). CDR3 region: CASSFPGNTIYF. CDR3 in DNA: TGTGCCAGCAGCTTTCCAGGAAACACCATATATTTT.

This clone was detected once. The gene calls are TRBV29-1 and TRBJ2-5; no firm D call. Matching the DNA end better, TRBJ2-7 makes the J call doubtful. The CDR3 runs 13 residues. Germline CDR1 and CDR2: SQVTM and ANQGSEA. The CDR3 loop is CSVVTVAFYEQYF. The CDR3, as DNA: TGCAGCGTAGTTACAGTGGCTTTCTACGAGCAGTACTTC.

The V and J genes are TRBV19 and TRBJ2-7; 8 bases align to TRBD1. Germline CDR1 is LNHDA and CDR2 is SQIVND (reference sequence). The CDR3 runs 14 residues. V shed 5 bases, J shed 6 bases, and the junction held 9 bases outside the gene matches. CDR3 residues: CASSSRQGRAEQYF. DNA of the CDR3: TGTGCCAGTAGTTCCCGACAGGGGCGGGCCGAGCAGTACTTC.

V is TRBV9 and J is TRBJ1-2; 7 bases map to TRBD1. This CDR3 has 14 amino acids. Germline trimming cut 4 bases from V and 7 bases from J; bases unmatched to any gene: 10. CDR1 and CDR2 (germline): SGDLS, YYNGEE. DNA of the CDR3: TGTGCCAGCAGCCCCCGACAGGGCGGGCTTGGCTACACCTTC. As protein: CASSPRQGGLGYTF.

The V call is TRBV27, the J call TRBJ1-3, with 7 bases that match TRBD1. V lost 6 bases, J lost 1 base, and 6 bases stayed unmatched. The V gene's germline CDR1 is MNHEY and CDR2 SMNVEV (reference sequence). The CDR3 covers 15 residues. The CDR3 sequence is CASSSGTASGNTIYF. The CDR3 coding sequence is TGTGCCAGCAGCTCTGGGACAGCTTCTGGAAACACCATATATTTT.

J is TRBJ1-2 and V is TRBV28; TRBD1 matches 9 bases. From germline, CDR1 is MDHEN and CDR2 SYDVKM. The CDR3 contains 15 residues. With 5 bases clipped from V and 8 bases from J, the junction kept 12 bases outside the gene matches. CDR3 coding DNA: TGTGCCAGCAGTCTTGCCATCACAGGGGGCAGGGGCTACACCTTC. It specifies CASSLAITGGRGYTF.

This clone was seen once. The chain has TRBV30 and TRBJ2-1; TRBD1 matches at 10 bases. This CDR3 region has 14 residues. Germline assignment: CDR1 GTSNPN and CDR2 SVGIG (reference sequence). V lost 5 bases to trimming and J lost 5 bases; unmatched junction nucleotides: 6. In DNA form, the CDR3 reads TGTGCCTGGGGGGAGGGACAGGGGAACAATGAGCAGTTCTTC. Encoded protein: CAWGEGQGNNEQFF.

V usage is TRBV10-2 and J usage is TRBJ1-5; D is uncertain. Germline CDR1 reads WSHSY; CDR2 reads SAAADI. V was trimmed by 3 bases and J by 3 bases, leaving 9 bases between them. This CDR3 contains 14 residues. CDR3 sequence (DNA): TGCGCCAGCAGTGAACTGTGGTCCAATCAGCCCCAGCATTTT. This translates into CASSELWSNQPQHF.

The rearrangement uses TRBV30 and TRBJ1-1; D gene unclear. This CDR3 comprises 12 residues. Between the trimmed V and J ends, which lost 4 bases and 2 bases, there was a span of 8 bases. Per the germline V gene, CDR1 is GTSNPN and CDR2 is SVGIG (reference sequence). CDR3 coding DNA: TGTGCCTGGATTACGGGAAACACTGAAGCTTTCTTT. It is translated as CAWITGNTEAFF. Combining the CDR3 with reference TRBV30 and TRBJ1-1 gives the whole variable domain SQTIHQWPATLVQPVGSPLSLECTVEGTSNPNLYWYRQAAGRGLQLLFYSVGIGQISSEVPQNLSASRPQDRQFILSSKKLLLSDSGFYLCAWITGNTEAFFGQGTRLTVV.

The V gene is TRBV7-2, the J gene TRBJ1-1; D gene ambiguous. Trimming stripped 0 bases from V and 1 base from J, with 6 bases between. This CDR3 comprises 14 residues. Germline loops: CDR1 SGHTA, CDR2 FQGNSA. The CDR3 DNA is TGTGCCAGCAGCTTAGCCAGGCCGAACACTGAAGCTTTCTTT. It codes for CASSLARPNTEAFF.

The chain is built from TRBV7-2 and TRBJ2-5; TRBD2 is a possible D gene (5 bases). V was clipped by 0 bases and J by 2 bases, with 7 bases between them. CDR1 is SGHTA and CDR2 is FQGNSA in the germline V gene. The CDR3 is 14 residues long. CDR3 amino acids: CASSLASEQETQYF. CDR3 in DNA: TGTGCCAGCAGCTTAGCTAGCGAGCAAGAGACCCAGTACTTC.

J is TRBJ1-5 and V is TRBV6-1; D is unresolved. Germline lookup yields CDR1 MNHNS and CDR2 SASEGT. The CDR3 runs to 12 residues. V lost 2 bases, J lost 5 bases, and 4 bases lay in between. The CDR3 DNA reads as TGTGCCAGCAGTGAAATCGATCAGCCCCAGCATTTT. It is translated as CASSEIDQPQHF.

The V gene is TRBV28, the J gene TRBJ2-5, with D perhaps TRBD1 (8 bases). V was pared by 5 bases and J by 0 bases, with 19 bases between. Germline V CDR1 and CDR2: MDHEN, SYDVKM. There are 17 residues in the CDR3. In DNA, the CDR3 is TGTGCCAGCAGTGAGACCACAGGGGGGGCATACCAAGAGACCCAGTACTTC. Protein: CASSETTGGAYQETQYF.

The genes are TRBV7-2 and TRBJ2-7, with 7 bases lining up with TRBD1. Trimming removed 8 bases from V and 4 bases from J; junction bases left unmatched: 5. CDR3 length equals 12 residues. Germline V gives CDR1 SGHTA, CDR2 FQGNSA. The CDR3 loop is CASRNRGYEQYF. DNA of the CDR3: TGTGCCAGCCGTAACAGGGGATACGAGCAGTACTTC. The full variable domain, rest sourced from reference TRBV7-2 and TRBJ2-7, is GAGVSQSPSNKVTEKGKDVELRCDPISGHTALYWYRQSLGQGLEFLIYFQGNSAPDKSGLPSDRFSAERTGGSVSTLTIQRTQQEDSAVYLCASRNRGYEQYFGPGTRLTVT.

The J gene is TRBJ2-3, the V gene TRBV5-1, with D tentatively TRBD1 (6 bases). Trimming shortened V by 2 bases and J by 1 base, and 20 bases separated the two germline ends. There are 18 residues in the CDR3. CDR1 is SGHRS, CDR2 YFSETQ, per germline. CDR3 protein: CASSLTGCTSYCTDTQYF. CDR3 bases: TGCGCCAGCAGCTTAACAGGGTGCACTTCTTATTGCACAGATACGCAGTATTTT.

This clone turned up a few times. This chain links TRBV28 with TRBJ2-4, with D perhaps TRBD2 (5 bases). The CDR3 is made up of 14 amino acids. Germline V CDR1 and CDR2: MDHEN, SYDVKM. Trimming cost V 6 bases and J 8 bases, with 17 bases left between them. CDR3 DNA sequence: TGTGCCAGCAGGGACCCACTCCCCGGGGACATTCAGTACTTC. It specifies CASRDPLPGDIQYF.

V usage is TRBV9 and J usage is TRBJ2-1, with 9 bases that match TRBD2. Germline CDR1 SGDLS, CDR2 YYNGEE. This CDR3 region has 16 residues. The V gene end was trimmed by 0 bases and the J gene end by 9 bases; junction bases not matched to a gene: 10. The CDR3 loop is CASSVGARGGLSEQFF. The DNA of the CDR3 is TGTGCCAGCAGCGTAGGAGCGCGGGGGGGCCTGAGTGAGCAGTTCTTC.

The CDR3 DNA sequence: TGTGCCAGCAGTTACCGAGGCTACGAGCAGTACTTC. Translated, it gives CASSYRGYEQYF. J is TRBJ2-7 and V is TRBV6-5, with D hard to call. The CDR3 totals 12 residues. Germline assignment: CDR1 MNHEY and CDR2 SVGAGI. Trimming pared 2 bases from V and 3 bases from J, leaving 5 bases between.

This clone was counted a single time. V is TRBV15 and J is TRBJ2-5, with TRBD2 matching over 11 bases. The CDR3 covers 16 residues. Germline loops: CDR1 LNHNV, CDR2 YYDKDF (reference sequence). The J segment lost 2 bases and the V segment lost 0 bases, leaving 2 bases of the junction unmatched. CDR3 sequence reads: CATSRETSGSQETQYF. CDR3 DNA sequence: TGTGCCACCAGCAGAGAAACTAGCGGGAGTCAAGAGACCCAGTACTTC. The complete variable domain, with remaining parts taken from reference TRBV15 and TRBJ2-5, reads DAMVIQNPRYQVTQFGKPVTLSCSQTLNHNVMYWYQQKSSQAPKLLFHYYDKDFNNEADTPDNFQSRRPNTSFCFLDIRSPGLGDTAMYLCATSRETSGSQETQYFGPGTRLLVL.

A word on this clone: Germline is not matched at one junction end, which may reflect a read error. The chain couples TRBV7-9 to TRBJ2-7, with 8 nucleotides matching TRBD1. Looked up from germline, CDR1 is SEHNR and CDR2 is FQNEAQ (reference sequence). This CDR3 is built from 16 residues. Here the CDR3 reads CSSSPPGQVSSYEQYF. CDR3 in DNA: TGTTCCAGCAGCCCACCGGGACAGGTTAGCTCCTACGAGCAGTACTTC.

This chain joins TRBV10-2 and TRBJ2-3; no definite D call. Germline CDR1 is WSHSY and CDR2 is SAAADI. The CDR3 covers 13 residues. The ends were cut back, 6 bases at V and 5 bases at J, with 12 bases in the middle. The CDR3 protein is CASSEIPVDTQYF. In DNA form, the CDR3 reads TGCGCCAGCAGCGAGATCCCGGTAGATACGCAGTATTTT.

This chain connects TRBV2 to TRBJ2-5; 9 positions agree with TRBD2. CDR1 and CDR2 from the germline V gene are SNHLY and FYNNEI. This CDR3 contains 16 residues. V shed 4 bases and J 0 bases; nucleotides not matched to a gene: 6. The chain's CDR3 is CASSGASGANQETQYF. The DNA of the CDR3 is TGTGCCAGCAGTGGGGCTAGCGGGGCTAACCAAGAGACCCAGTACTTC.

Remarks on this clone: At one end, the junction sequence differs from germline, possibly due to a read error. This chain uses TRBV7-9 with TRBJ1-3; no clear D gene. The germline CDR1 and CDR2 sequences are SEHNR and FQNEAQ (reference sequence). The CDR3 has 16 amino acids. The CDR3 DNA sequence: TGTTCCAGCAGCTTAGCGAACAGATTCTCTGGAAACACCATATATTTT. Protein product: CSSSLANRFSGNTIYF. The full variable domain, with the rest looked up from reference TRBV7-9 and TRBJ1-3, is DTGVSQNPRHKITKRGQNVTFRCDPISEHNRLYWYRQTLGQGPEFLTYFQNEAQLEKSRLLSDRFSAERPKGSFSTLEIQRTEQGDSAMYLCSSSLANRFSGNTIYFGEGSWLTVV.

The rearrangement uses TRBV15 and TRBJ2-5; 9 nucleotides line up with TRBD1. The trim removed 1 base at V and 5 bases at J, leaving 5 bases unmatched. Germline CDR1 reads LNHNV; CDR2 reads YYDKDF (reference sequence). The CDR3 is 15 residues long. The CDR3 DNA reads TGTGCCACCAGCAGAGTGACAGGGGGACGGGAGACCCAGTACTTC. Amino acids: CATSRVTGGRETQYF.

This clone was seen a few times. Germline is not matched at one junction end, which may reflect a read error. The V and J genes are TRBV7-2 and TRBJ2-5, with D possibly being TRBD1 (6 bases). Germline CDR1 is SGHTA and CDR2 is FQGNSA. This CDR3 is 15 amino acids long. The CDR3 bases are TGTGCCAGCAGCCTAGCAAGGACAGTCCAAGAGACCCAGTACTTC. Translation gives CASSLARTVQETQYF.

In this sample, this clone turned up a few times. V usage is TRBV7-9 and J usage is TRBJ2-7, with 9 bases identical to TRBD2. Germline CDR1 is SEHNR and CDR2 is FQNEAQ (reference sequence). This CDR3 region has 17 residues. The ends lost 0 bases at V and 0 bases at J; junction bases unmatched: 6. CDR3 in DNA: TGTGCCAGCAGCTTAGCCGACCTGACTAGCGGCTCCTACGAGCAGTACTTC. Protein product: CASSLADLTSGSYEQYF.

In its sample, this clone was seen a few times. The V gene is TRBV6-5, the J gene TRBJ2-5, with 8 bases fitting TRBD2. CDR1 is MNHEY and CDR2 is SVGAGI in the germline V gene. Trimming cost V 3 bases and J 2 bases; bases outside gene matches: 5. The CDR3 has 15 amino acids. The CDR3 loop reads CASSYGGGKQETQYF. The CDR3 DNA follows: TGTGCCAGCAGTTATGGCGGGGGGAAACAAGAGACCCAGTACTTC.

The CDR3 coding sequence is TGCGCCAGCAGCCAAGATACGGGGGCCTACAATGAGCAGTTCTTC. It yields the protein CASSQDTGAYNEQFF. The gene calls are TRBV4-3 and TRBJ2-1; tentative D call: TRBD2 (6 bases). The germline CDR1 and CDR2 sequences are LGHNA and YSLEER. This CDR3 is 15 amino acids long. Trimming removed 0 bases from V and 2 bases from J, with 8 bases in between.

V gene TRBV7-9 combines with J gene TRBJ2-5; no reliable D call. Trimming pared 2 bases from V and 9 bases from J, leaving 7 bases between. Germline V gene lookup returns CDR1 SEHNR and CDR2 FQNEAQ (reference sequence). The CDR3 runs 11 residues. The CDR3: CASSLTSAQYF. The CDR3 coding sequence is TGTGCCAGCAGCTTAACGTCAGCCCAGTACTTC.

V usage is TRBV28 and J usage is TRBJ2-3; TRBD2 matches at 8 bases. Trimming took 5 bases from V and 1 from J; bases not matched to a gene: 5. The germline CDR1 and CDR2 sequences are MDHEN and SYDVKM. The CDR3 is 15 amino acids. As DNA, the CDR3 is TGTGCCAGCAGTCGAAGCGGGGGTGGCACAGATACGCAGTATTTT. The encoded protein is CASSRSGGGTDTQYF.

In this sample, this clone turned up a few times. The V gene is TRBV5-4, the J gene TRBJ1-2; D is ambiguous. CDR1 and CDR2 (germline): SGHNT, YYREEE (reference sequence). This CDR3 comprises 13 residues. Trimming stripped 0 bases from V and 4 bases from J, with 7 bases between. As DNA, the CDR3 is TGTGCCAGCAGCTTGGCTGTGTCCTATGGCTACACCTTC. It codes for CASSLAVSYGYTF.

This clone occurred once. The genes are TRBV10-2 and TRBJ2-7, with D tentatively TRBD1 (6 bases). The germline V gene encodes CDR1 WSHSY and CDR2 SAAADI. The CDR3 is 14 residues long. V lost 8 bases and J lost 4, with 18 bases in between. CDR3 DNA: TGCGCCAGCGGCTTCGGCAGGGGCCTATACGAGCAGTACTTC. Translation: CASGFGRGLYEQYF.